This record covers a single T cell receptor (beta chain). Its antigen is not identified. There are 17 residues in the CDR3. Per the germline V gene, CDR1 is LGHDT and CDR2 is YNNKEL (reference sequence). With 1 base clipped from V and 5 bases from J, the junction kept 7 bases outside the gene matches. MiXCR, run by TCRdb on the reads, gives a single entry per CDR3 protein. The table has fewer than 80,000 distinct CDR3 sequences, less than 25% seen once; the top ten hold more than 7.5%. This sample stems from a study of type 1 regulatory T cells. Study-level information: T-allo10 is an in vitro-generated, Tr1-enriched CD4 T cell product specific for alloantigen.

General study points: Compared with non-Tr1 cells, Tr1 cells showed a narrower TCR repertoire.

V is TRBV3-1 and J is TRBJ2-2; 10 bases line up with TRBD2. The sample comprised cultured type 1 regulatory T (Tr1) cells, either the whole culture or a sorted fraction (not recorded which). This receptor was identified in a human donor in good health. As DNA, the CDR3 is TGTGCCAGCAGCCAAGGGGGGCTAGCGGGAGAAACCGGGGAGCTGTTTTTT. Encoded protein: CASSQGGLAGETGELFF.